The 15 T cell receptor beta chains listed next were all sequenced from one sample in a study of cytomegalovirus exposure and HLA in healthy donors. 60 Vbeta and 13 Jbeta primers were used in PCR. Clones were sequenced by immunoSEQ multiplex PCR, and TCRdb holds only the in-frame ones, with some missing. The sample lists approximately 83,000 clones, 75% to 85% seen once, with over 2% in the top ten. The sample was PBMCs. The origin of the receptors is a man younger than 30 in good health and CMV-seronegative.

This chain uses TRBV6-1 with TRBJ2-7; 9 nucleotides align to TRBD2. V trimming: 8 bases; J trimming: 7 bases; junction bases outside the gene matches: 9. The CDR3 extends over 13 amino acids. CDR1 and CDR2 from the germline V gene are MNHNS and SASEGT. This CDR3 reads CASERRGGREQYF. The CDR3 DNA is TGTGCCAGCGAGAGGCGGGGGGGGCGTGAGCAGTACTTC.

The chain is built from TRBV15 and TRBJ2-7; 8 bases agree with TRBD1. Germline V gene sequence: CDR1 LNHNV, CDR2 YYDKDF (reference sequence). Trimming took 0 bases from V and 0 from J; bases not matched to a gene: 4. CDR3 length: 16 residues. The CDR3 loop reads CATSREWTGSSYEQYF. CDR3 nucleotides: TGTGCCACCAGCAGAGAGTGGACAGGGAGCTCCTACGAGCAGTACTTC.

The chain carries TRBV10-1 and TRBJ2-1, with a possible D match to TRBD1 (5 bases). CDR3 length: 15 residues. The V gene's germline CDR1 is WNHNN and CDR2 SYGVQD (reference sequence). Trimming removed 0 bases at V and 5 bases at J, with 11 bases between. CDR3 protein: CASSESGQGDNEQFF. For the CDR3, the DNA is TGCGCCAGCAGTGAGTCGGGGCAGGGCGACAATGAGCAGTTCTTC.

The rearrangement links TRBV5-1 to TRBJ2-7; 8 positions match TRBD1. This CDR3 region has 14 residues. Germline V gene data show CDR1 as SGHRS and CDR2 as YFSETQ. V shed 4 bases, J shed 0 bases, and the junction held 3 bases outside the gene matches. DNA for the CDR3: TGCGCCAGCAGCCGGACAGGGAGCTCCTACGAGCAGTACTTC. This translates into CASSRTGSSYEQYF.

The rearrangement joins TRBV15 to TRBJ2-1; the match to TRBD2 covers 9 bases. CDR1 LNHNV and CDR2 YYDKDF come from the germline V gene (reference sequence). The V and J ends lost 0 bases and 7 bases, in that order; junction bases with no gene match: 7. The CDR3 has 16 residues. CDR3 bases: TGTGCCACCAGCAGAGATACGGGGAGCGGGGGGAATGAGCAGTTCTTC. Protein product: CATSRDTGSGGNEQFF.

The chain combines TRBV6-6 with TRBJ1-2; 9 bases are shared with TRBD1. The V segment lost 5 bases and the J segment 4 bases; nucleotides outside the gene matches: 5. There are 14 residues in the CDR3. Germline-derived CDR1 and CDR2 are MNHNY and SVGAGI (reference sequence). The CDR3 sequence is CASSTGQGPYGYTF. In nucleotides, the CDR3 is TGTGCCAGCAGTACGGGACAGGGACCCTATGGCTACACCTTC.

CDR3 in amino acids: CASSQDRGWAGRGSNTGELFF. The CDR3 DNA is TGTGCCAGCAGCCAAGATCGCGGGTGGGCCGGGCGGGGATCGAACACCGGGGAGCTGTTTTTT. This chain connects TRBV4-2 to TRBJ2-2; possible D gene TRBD2, 6 bases. Deletions cut 0 bases from V and 0 bases from J, with 23 bases between. CDR1 and CDR2 from the germline V gene are LGHNA and YNFKEQ. This CDR3 has 21 amino acids.

The V call is TRBV9, the J call TRBJ1-1; TRBD1 aligns across 8 bases. The V gene's germline CDR1 is SGDLS and CDR2 YYNGEE. V lost 2 bases and J lost 0; bases outside the gene matches: 3. This CDR3 contains 15 residues. In nucleotides, the CDR3 is TGTGCCAGCAGCGTGCGGGACAGGCTGAACACTGAAGCTTTCTTT. Translated, it gives CASSVRDRLNTEAFF.

The rearrangement joins TRBV5-1 to TRBJ1-1, with D perhaps TRBD1 (6 bases). With 1 base removed from V and 4 bases from J, the gap between germline ends came to 20 bases. CDR3 length equals 17 residues. CDR1 and CDR2 from the germline V gene are SGHRS and YFSETQ. The chain's CDR3 is CASSLRGGGSISTEAFF. DNA of the CDR3: TGCGCCAGCAGCTTGAGGGGTGGGGGCTCCATATCCACTGAAGCTTTCTTT.

V and J are TRBV9 and TRBJ1-1; 8 bases line up with TRBD1. Trimming took 0 bases from V and 4 from J; bases not matched to a gene: 11. Germline V CDR1 and CDR2: SGDLS, YYNGEE. This CDR3 contains 17 residues. The CDR3, as DNA: TGTGCCAGCAGCGTAGGGTCAGGGGGCATGGCGGGCACTGAAGCTTTCTTT. This translates into CASSVGSGGMAGTEAFF.

The gene calls are TRBV6-5 and TRBJ1-1; D is ambiguous. This CDR3 is 15 amino acids long. V was cut by 2 bases and J by 4 bases, with 14 bases left in between. The germline gives CDR1 MNHEY, CDR2 SVGAGI. In DNA, the CDR3 is TGTGCCAGCAGTTACAACCGGGGTGGTGGCACTGAAGCTTTCTTT. This gives the protein CASSYNRGGGTEAFF.

Notes on this clone: Germline is not matched at one junction end, which may reflect a read error. The chain is built from TRBV7-7 and TRBJ2-3, with 9 bases fitting TRBD1. The CDR3 length is 16 residues. CDR1 and CDR2 (germline): SSHAT, FNYEAQ (reference sequence). CDR3 in DNA: TGTGCTAGCAGCTTAGCGCTGGGACAGGGCTTAGATACGCAGTATTTT. It codes for CASSLALGQGLDTQYF.

The chain uses TRBV15 and TRBJ1-6; unclear D gene. The V gene's germline CDR1 is LNHNV and CDR2 YYDKDF (reference sequence). The V end lost 8 bases, the J end lost 2 bases, and 10 bases lay between the germline ends. CDR3 length equals 14 residues. In DNA, the CDR3 is TGTGCCACCCGAGGAGGTACCTATAATTCACCCCTCCACTTT. Residues: CATRGGTYNSPLHF. The full variable domain, with the rest looked up from reference TRBV15 and TRBJ1-6, is DAMVIQNPRYQVTQFGKPVTLSCSQTLNHNVMYWYQQKSSQAPKLLFHYYDKDFNNEADTPDNFQSRRPNTSFCFLDIRSPGLGDTAMYLCATRGGTYNSPLHFGNGTRLTVT.

The chain links TRBV9 to TRBJ2-5, with TRBD2 identical over 7 bases. The CDR3 consists of 15 residues. CDR1 is SGDLS, CDR2 YYNGEE, per germline. V was clipped by 0 bases and J by 5 bases; unmatched bases: 7. The CDR3 loop is CASSVAGGGDETQYF. The CDR3 nucleotides are TGTGCCAGCAGCGTAGCGGGCGGGGGTGACGAGACCCAGTACTTC.

The rearrangement joins TRBV27 to TRBJ2-5; a weak D match, TRBD1 (6 bases). The DNA end is a closer match to TRBJ2-7, so the J assignment may be wrong. This CDR3 comprises 15 residues. The germline V gene has CDR1 MNHEY and CDR2 SMNVEV (reference sequence). The CDR3 protein is CASSTGSIAGNEQYF. The CDR3 bases are TGTGCCAGCAGTACAGGGTCCATAGCTGGCAACGAGCAGTACTTC.